The present T cell receptor beta chain was sequenced within a study of human T cells and chemical hapten exposure. TCRdb re-analysed the RACE reads in MiXCR, keeping a single row per CDR3 protein. The sample holds around 110,000 distinct CDR3 sequences, around 10% seen once. As for time point: patch test 1, 2 weeks after DPC sensitization. Treatment reported: therapeutic diphenylcyclopropenone sensitization with weekly scalp DPC. Germline V gene data show CDR1 as ENHRY and CDR2 as SYGVKD. Trimming shortened V by 7 bases and J by 2 bases, and 15 bases separated the two germline ends. The CDR3 covers 14 residues. This clonotype was seen more than once but under ten times.

This sequence was found in a woman aged 45-65 years with alopecia areata. Some clones in this sample may be carry-over from other donors' samples. The material was whole blood, obtained in connection with sensitization to the hapten diphenylcyclopropenone (DPC). The V call is TRBV10-3, the J call TRBJ2-7; a weak D match, TRBD1 (6 bases). The CDR3 nucleotides are TGTGCCATCACCCCACGGGACACGACCTACGAGCAGTACTTC. It specifies CAITPRDTTYEQYF.